This T cell receptor beta chain derives from a study of T cells in Graves' hyperthyroidism and ophthalmopathy (dated by TCRdb to the late 2010s). Turning to the overall study: Peripheral blood samples were taken at the time of initial diagnosis, prior to any treatment. To identify distinguishing TCR V-J signatures, a discovery cohort of some 99 patients was used, comprising some 45 with Graves' ophthalmopathy and approximately 57 with stable Graves' hyperthyroidism. Prospective prediction of ophthalmopathy was tested in an independent validation cohort of under 20 hyperthyroidism patients and 17 patients who later progressed to ophthalmopathy. The 95 to 100 discovery patients were randomly split 7:3 into training and test sets. Thyroid tissue and blood T-cell repertoires from several Graves' hyperthyroidism patients were also compared in the study. After blood sampling, hyperthyroidism patients were treated with methimazole at a starting dose of 30 mg daily, and ophthalmopathy patients were treated with high-dose intravenous methylprednisolone. The paper describes TCR Vbeta CDR3 sequencing of 140 or so peripheral blood samples, made up of fewer than 50 ophthalmopathy patients, some 76 hyperthyroidism patients and 17 progressor patients.

A patient counted as having stable Graves' hyperthyroidism if no progression to ophthalmopathy occurred over 18 months of follow-up. Hyperthyroidism patients were aged 18 to 65 years and newly diagnosed, with disease duration of less than 2 months. Exclusion was applied to patients with uncontrolled infections, other autoimmune diseases, pregnancy or lactation. Diagnoses relied on clinical symptoms, serum thyroxine and TRAb, thyroid ultrasound and orbital computed tomography. PBMCs were separated from about 10 ml of fresh peripheral blood using Ficoll-Paque density gradient centrifugation. Trizol reagent was used to extract total RNA, and RNA quality was then checked on an Agilent 2100 Bioanalyzer. This clonotype was observed at least ten times. It has no known antigen specificity. No qualities accompany the bases; no much larger clone lies one base away. Amplification of TCR beta CDR3 regions was carried out from RNA transcripts. For the first round of RT-PCR on the TCR CDR3, the HTBI primer set was used together with the Qiagen OneStep RT-PCR kit. The libraries were constructed in a second round of multiplex PCR and then size-selected and purified. Sequencing of the libraries was done on an Illumina HiSeq2000 using paired-end 100 bp reads. As for the authors' bioinformatics: Raw data were processed with SOAPnuke, discarding reads with adapters, uncalled bases, mean Phred below 15, or no exact constant-primer or identifier match. High-quality paired reads were merged using COPE v1.2.5, and each unique nucleotide sequence was defined as a clonotype. MiTCR v1.1 was used to align the clonotypes against IMGT TRBV, TRBD and TRBJ reference segments. The analysis was restricted to V-J combinations with a frequency above 0.0001, which together covered approximately 99% of the repertoires. The TCS score was defined as F50 (clonal expansion) divided by E x V (chaos), with BLOSUM62-based TCRdist calculated between CDR3 peptides within each V-J. Welch's t-statistics and random forest reduced several hundred V-J features to some 14, which were used in a naive Bayes classifier (R e1071). TCRdb ran its own pipeline on the public reads, namely fastp trimming at Q25 and MiXCR clone calling, and kept in-frame beta chains. Each record represents a unique CDR3 protein, reported with the most common genes and DNA among its rows. These V and J calls derive from TCRdb rather than the authors' analysis. The sample has about 320,000 distinct CDR3 sequences on record, around 17% of them singletons. 33% of the sample is in the top ten clones.

CDR1 and CDR2, per the germline V gene, are SGHTA and FQGNSA. The CDR3 starts with the cysteine, ends with the phenylalanine, and has 15 residues. The entry retains the CDR3 DNA only, 45 bases that are in frame from base 1. Unmatched junction bases come to 8, with V trimmed by 3 bases and J by 3 bases. The paper as a whole reports these results and caveats: Most expanded thyroid clonotypes (frequency above 0.001) were also detected in blood, suggesting blood repertoires may reflect thyroid immune responses. In cross-validation, a model built on a 13 V-J signature told ophthalmopathy apart from stable hyperthyroidism with approximately 90% sensitivity and around 81% specificity, and in testing the same model reached 80%/75%. In validation, the model predicted progression to ophthalmopathy a median of roughly 6.5 months before onset, with approximately 71% sensitivity and about 72% specificity. Sample size was not statistically predetermined, and blinding of investigators to group allocation was not performed.

This receptor was identified in a man aged 25-40 years with Graves' hyperthyroidism. The chain employs TRBV7-2 and TRBJ2-7, with 7 junctional bases fitting TRBD2. The sample was blood. The CDR3 region has the sequence CASSLGGYWVYEQYF. Here is the DNA: TGTGCCAGCAGCTTGGGGGGGTATTGGGTCTACGAGCAGTACTTC.